One sample yielded the 14 T cell receptor beta chains listed below, sequenced in a study of T cells after posttransplantation cyclophosphamide. Produced via immunoSEQ multiplex PCR; TCRdb's table is partial and in-frame only. The sample has about 3,700 clones, around 68% seen once. Sequencing was done on a sample of memory CD8+ T cells sorted from blood. The receptors derive from a man aged 25-45 years in good health and a related stem cell transplant donor.

This clone has a handful of counts. The DNA for the CDR3 is TGTGCCAGCAGCTCCGAACTGGAGTCATCCTACAATGAGCAGTTCTTC. This translates into CASSSELESSYNEQFF. V and J are TRBV13 and TRBJ2-1; D unclear. This CDR3 spans 16 amino acids. Trimming removed 4 bases from V and 1 base from J, with 14 bases in between. Per germline, CDR1 PRHDT and CDR2 FYEKMQ (reference sequence).

This clone is labeled as medium-sized (0.01 to 0.1%). The chain uses TRBV7-2 and TRBJ1-4; TRBD1 matches at 8 bases. Trimming cost V 4 bases and J 8 bases; bases outside gene matches: 6. Germline-derived CDR1 and CDR2 are SGHTA and FQGNSA. CDR3 length equals 14 residues. In DNA form, the CDR3 reads TGTGCCAGCAGCTCGACAGGGGTGGGAGAAAAACTGTTTTTT. Residues: CASSSTGVGEKLFF.

The rearrangement joins TRBV7-9 to TRBJ1-1, with TRBD1 identical over 9 bases. Germline V lookup: CDR1 SEHNR, CDR2 FQNEAQ (reference sequence). The CDR3 is made up of 14 amino acids. Trimming took 10 bases from V and 2 from J; bases not matched to a gene: 8. In DNA, the CDR3 is TGTGCCACCCCGGAGGGACAGGGCAACACTGAAGCTTTCTTT. As protein: CATPEGQGNTEAFF.

This rearrangement joins TRBV4-2 to TRBJ2-3, with TRBD1 as a possible D gene (5 bases). V was clipped by 0 bases and J by 6 bases, with 13 bases between them. CDR1 is LGHNA, CDR2 YNFKEQ, per germline. CDR3 length: 15 residues. CDR3 sequence reads: CASSQEVQVTDTQYF. The CDR3, as DNA: TGTGCCAGCAGCCAAGAGGTACAGGTTACGGATACGCAGTATTTT.

The V call is TRBV7-2, the J call TRBJ2-3; D remains ambiguous. Germline V lookup: CDR1 SGHTA, CDR2 FQGNSA. V lost 3 bases, J lost 4 bases, and 11 bases lay in between. This CDR3 region has 14 residues. The CDR3 sequence: CASSLSYDADTQYF. CDR3 nucleotide sequence: TGTGCCAGCAGCTTGAGCTACGATGCAGATACGCAGTATTTT.

The genes are TRBV27 and TRBJ2-1; TRBD2 aligns across 10 bases. The V segment lost 5 bases and the J segment 10 bases; nucleotides outside the gene matches: 5. The germline V gene encodes CDR1 MNHEY and CDR2 SMNVEV (reference sequence). CDR3 size: 13 residues. DNA for the CDR3: TGTGCCAGCAGTATACAACTAGCGGGGGAGCAGTTCTTC. It yields the protein CASSIQLAGEQFF.

V usage is TRBV7-3 and J usage is TRBJ2-5; D gene uncertain. The V gene's germline CDR1 is SGHTA and CDR2 FQGTGA. V was trimmed by 5 bases and J by 7 bases, leaving 17 bases between them. The CDR3 totals 14 residues. CDR3 coding DNA: TGTGCCAGCAGCCCCATAGATTCGCGAGGGACCCAGTACTTC. Its translation: CASSPIDSRGTQYF.

This clone was seen a handful of times. V is TRBV15 and J is TRBJ2-1, with 9 bases matching TRBD2. Per germline, CDR1 LNHNV and CDR2 YYDKDF (reference sequence). The CDR3 is 15 amino acids. The trim removed 3 bases at V and 7 bases at J, leaving 7 bases unmatched. In DNA, the CDR3 is TGTGCCACCAGCAGGGAGAGCGGGGGGCCAAATGAGCAGTTCTTC. It translates to CATSRESGGPNEQFF. Using reference TRBV15 and TRBJ2-1 for the parts outside the CDR3, the full variable domain is DAMVIQNPRYQVTQFGKPVTLSCSQTLNHNVMYWYQQKSSQAPKLLFHYYDKDFNNEADTPDNFQSRRPNTSFCFLDIRSPGLGDTAMYLCATSRESGGPNEQFFGPGTRLTVL.

The V and J genes are TRBV7-9 and TRBJ2-3, with 11 nucleotides matching TRBD2. The ends lost 5 bases at V and 3 bases at J; junction bases unmatched: 10. CDR1 is SEHNR, CDR2 FQNEAQ, per germline (reference sequence). The CDR3 sequence is 17 residues long. The DNA for the CDR3 is TGTGCCAGCAGCGTCTATAGCGGGGGGGCGGAAACAGATACGCAGTATTTT. Encoded protein: CASSVYSGGAETDTQYF.

The chain couples TRBV11-2 to TRBJ2-5; TRBD2 aligns across 8 bases. V shed 4 bases and J 5 bases; nucleotides not matched to a gene: 15. The germline V gene encodes CDR1 SGHAT and CDR2 FQNNGV. The CDR3 loop spans 17 amino acids. The CDR3 protein is CASSYGRGGWEYETQYF. The CDR3 region has the DNA TGTGCCAGCAGCTATGGTCGGGGGGGTTGGGAGTATGAGACCCAGTACTTC.

V is TRBV28 and J is TRBJ1-1; D perhaps matches TRBD1 (6 bases). Trimming took 7 bases from V and 5 from J, leaving 17 bases between them. The CDR3 runs to 14 residues. The germline CDR1 and CDR2 sequences are MDHEN and SYDVKM. CDR3 bases: TGTGCCAGCACCTGGCGGACAGCAGATACTGAAGCTTTCTTT. This translates into CASTWRTADTEAFF. Full variable domain (missing parts from reference TRBV28 and TRBJ1-1): DVKVTQSSRYLVKRTGEKVFLECVQDMDHENMFWYRQDPGLGLRLIYFSYDVKMKEKGDIPEGYSVSREKKERFSLILESASTNQTSMYLCASTWRTADTEAFFGQGTRLTVV.

The V gene is TRBV6-1, the J gene TRBJ2-1, with 8 positions matching TRBD2. The length of the CDR3 is 15 residues. CDR1 is MNHNS and CDR2 is SASEGT in the germline V gene. After removal of 2 bases from V and 7 bases from J, the junction contained 7 bases not matched to a gene. The CDR3 sequence is CASSELSGGLNEQFF. The CDR3 region has the DNA TGTGCCAGCAGTGAATTGTCGGGGGGGCTGAATGAGCAGTTCTTC.

This clone was observed a handful of times. V and J are TRBV4-1 and TRBJ2-1; 11 nucleotides agree with TRBD2. Losses at the gene ends were 3 bases for V and 1 base for J; bases not matched to a gene: 14. The CDR3 covers 20 residues. Germline V gene sequence: CDR1 MGHRA, CDR2 YSYEKL. The DNA for the CDR3 is TGCGCCAGCAGCCACCTCGAAGGGCTAGCGGGGGGCCTATCCTACAATGAGCAGTTCTTC. This gives the protein CASSHLEGLAGGLSYNEQFF.

V gene TRBV4-1 combines with J gene TRBJ1-6; no reliable D call. Per the germline V gene, CDR1 is MGHRA and CDR2 is YSYEKL. V dropped 1 base and J dropped 14 bases, with 9 bases sitting between them. This CDR3 has 12 amino acids. DNA for the CDR3: TGCGCCAGCAGCCAAGTCTCCGAGGCCCTCCACTTT. Protein: CASSQVSEALHF.